Listed below are T cell receptor beta chains from one sample, sequenced in a study of T cells after posttransplantation cyclophosphamide. The data were produced by immunoSEQ multiplex PCR, yet TCRdb's version contains in-frame clones alone and is incomplete. The profile shows tens of thousands of clones, around 93% of them singletons. The sequencing input was PBMCs. These receptors originate from a woman under 40 in good health and a related stem cell transplant donor. The CDR3 runs from the conserved cysteine through the conserved F or W. Each record gives: CDR3 protein, CDR3 DNA, V gene, D gene, clone size, J gene. A D gene is named only where the DNA matches it firmly. Expanded clones get a size class; other rows say once, few or many, or leave the size out.

CDR3aa: CASSPRGQDTEAFF
CDR3nt: TGTGCCAGCTCACCAAGGGGTCAAGACACTGAAGCTTTCTTT
v_gene: TRBV18
d_gene: NA
abundance: NA
j_gene: TRBJ1-1

CDR3aa: CASSPTGTSGLYF
CDR3nt: TGTGCCAGCAGCCCAACCGGGACTTCGGGTTTGTATTTT
v_gene: TRBV11-3
d_gene: NA
abundance: once
j_gene: TRBJ2-3

CDR3aa: CASSLSQTPEAFF
CDR3nt: TGTGCCAGCAGCTTAAGTCAGACTCCTGAAGCTTTCTTT
v_gene: TRBV7-9
d_gene: NA
abundance: NA
j_gene: TRBJ1-1

CDR3aa: CASSPELGTATSYEQYF
CDR3nt: TGTGCCAGCTCACCAGAACTTGGGACAGCCACCTCTTACGAGCAGTACTTC
v_gene: TRBV18
d_gene: TRBD1
abundance: NA
j_gene: TRBJ2-7

CDR3aa: CASSGTGAVNEKLFF
CDR3nt: TGTGCCAGCTCGGGGACAGGGGCCGTTAATGAAAAACTGTTTTTT
v_gene: TRBV18
d_gene: TRBD1
abundance: NA
j_gene: TRBJ1-4

CDR3aa: CASSESPGYTQYF
CDR3nt: TGCGCCAGCAGCGAATCTCCCGGATATACGCAGTATTTT
v_gene: TRBV4-3
d_gene: NA
abundance: NA
j_gene: TRBJ2-3

CDR3aa: CASSIEGGGTDTQYF
CDR3nt: TGTGCCAGTAGTATAGAAGGAGGGGGCACAGATACGCAGTATTTT
v_gene: TRBV19
d_gene: NA
abundance: once
j_gene: TRBJ2-3

CDR3aa: CASSPGLSSLETQYF
CDR3nt: TGTGCCAGCAGCCCGGGACTGTCGTCCCTCGAGACCCAGTACTTC
v_gene: TRBV6-1
d_gene: NA
abundance: NA
j_gene: TRBJ2-5

CDR3aa: CASSLGQYYNEQFF
CDR3nt: TGTGCCAGCAGCTTGGGACAGTATTACAATGAGCAGTTCTTC
v_gene: TRBV5-6
d_gene: NA
abundance: NA
j_gene: TRBJ2-1

CDR3aa: CASSLLHSTNTGELFF
CDR3nt: TGTGCCAGCAGCTTATTGCATTCAACGAACACCGGGGAGCTGTTTTTT
v_gene: TRBV7-2
d_gene: NA
abundance: NA
j_gene: TRBJ2-2

CDR3aa: CASSWALTQYF
CDR3nt: TGTGCCAGCAGTTGGGCCCTGACCCAGTACTTC
v_gene: TRBV28
d_gene: NA
abundance: NA
j_gene: TRBJ2-5

CDR3aa: CAWSSGTVPTSPF
CDR3nt: TGTGCCTGGAGTAGCGGGACAGTTCCAACGAGCCCCTTT
v_gene: TRBV30
d_gene: TRBD1
abundance: NA
j_gene: TRBJ1-1

CDR3aa: CASSLSPYEQYF
CDR3nt: TGTGCCAGCAGTCTTAGCCCCTACGAGCAGTACTTC
v_gene: TRBV6-6
d_gene: NA
abundance: few
j_gene: TRBJ2-7

CDR3aa: CASSAQENYGYTF
CDR3nt: TGCGCCAGCAGCGCACAGGAGAACTATGGCTACACCTTC
v_gene: TRBV5-1
d_gene: NA
abundance: NA
j_gene: TRBJ1-2

CDR3aa: CASSLDATYEQYF
CDR3nt: TGTGCCAGCAGCTTAGATGCAACCTACGAGCAGTACTTC
v_gene: TRBV7-2
d_gene: NA
abundance: NA
j_gene: TRBJ2-7

CDR3aa: CASAPSRQGRNQPQHF
CDR3nt: TGTGCCAGCGCTCCCTCGAGGCAGGGGCGAAATCAGCCCCAGCATTTT
v_gene: TRBV2
d_gene: NA
abundance: NA
j_gene: TRBJ1-5

CDR3aa: CASQSDPYGYTF
CDR3nt: TGTGCCAGCCAATCGGACCCCTATGGCTACACCTTC
v_gene: TRBV19
d_gene: NA
abundance: once
j_gene: TRBJ1-2

CDR3aa: CASSATGGPSETQYF
CDR3nt: TGTGCCAGCTCAGCCACAGGGGGGCCCTCTGAGACCCAGTACTTC
v_gene: TRBV18
d_gene: TRBD1
abundance: NA
j_gene: TRBJ2-5

CDR3aa: CASSRLSGGAGNEQFF
CDR3nt: TGTGCCAGCAGCCGCCTTAGCGGGGGGGCCGGTAATGAGCAGTTCTTC
v_gene: TRBV7-8
d_gene: TRBD2
abundance: NA
j_gene: TRBJ2-1

CDR3aa: CASSGQGDLYEQYF
CDR3nt: TGTGCCAGCAGTGGTCAGGGGGATCTCTACGAGCAGTACTTC
v_gene: TRBV28
d_gene: TRBD1
abundance: NA
j_gene: TRBJ2-7

CDR3aa: CASSSDRAPTGELFF
CDR3nt: TGTGCCAGCAGCTCGGACAGGGCCCCCACCGGGGAGCTGTTTTTT
v_gene: TRBV5-5
d_gene: TRBD1
abundance: NA
j_gene: TRBJ2-2

CDR3aa: CASSQDRNYGYTF
CDR3nt: TGTGCCAGCTCCCAGGACAGAAACTATGGCTACACCTTC
v_gene: TRBV18
d_gene: NA
abundance: NA
j_gene: TRBJ1-2

CDR3aa: CASSVSSQGGSPLHF
CDR3nt: TGTGCCAGCAGCGTATCTAGCCAGGGGGGCTCACCCCTCCACTTT
v_gene: TRBV9
d_gene: TRBD1
abundance: NA
j_gene: TRBJ1-6